This TCR beta chain was obtained from a study of T-cell reconstitution after alpha-beta-depleted transplantation in children listed by TCRdb under 2016. Notes on the research overall: T-cell immune reconstitution after TCRalphabeta/CD19-depleted allogeneic hematopoietic cell transplantation in children was quantitatively tracked in the study by means of TCR repertoire profiling.

Sequences ENHRY (CDR1) and SYGVKD (CDR2) are obtained from the germline V gene. The CDR3 sequence holds 12 residues, the cysteine and phenylalanine included. Only CDR3 DNA is held: 36 bases, read in frame from base 1. The V end loses 5 bases and the J end loses 3 bases, and a stretch of 8 bases separates them. Broader findings and caveats from the paper: Apparently early alphabetaT-cell count recovery about two months after transplant reportedly relied on only several hundred rapidly expanded clones derived from non-depleted graft cells. Hyperexpanded clone frequencies declined over subsequent months; after one year, T-cell counts and TCRbeta diversity were mostly attributed to newly produced T cells. In some patients, the high TCRbeta diversity seen at day 60 was put down to recipient T cells and intrathymic progenitors that had survived conditioning.

The treatment or condition label here, explained by the study, means: allogeneic hematopoietic cell transplantation with graft depleted of TCRalphabeta T cells and CD19 B cells. The transplant recipients were children given TCRalphabeta/CD19-depleted allogeneic hematopoietic cell grafts. To note about this clonotype: Its recognized antigen is unknown. No much larger clone exists at a distance of one base, and base qualities are not known.

Library construction relied on PCR. The reads were generated on an Illumina HiSeq 2500. To normalize quantification of the TCRbeta repertoire, the TCR libraries were built with molecular barcoding that relied on unique molecular identifiers. In TCRdb, the public reads were trimmed at Q25 with fastp and aligned with MiXCR, with productive beta chains retained. For every CDR3 protein sequence, its rows merge into one entry that carries the most common genes and DNA. Across this sample there are fewer than 350,000 distinct CDR3 sequences, with 10% seen only once. Jointly, the top ten make up 7% to 9.5% of the sample.

The clonotype comes from a boy in the first two years of life with acute myeloid leukemia, due to receive a stem cell transplant. This sample comprised PBMCs, obtained before TCRalphabeta/CD19-depleted stem cell transplant. The sequence links TRBV10-3 to TRBJ2-7, with the identity of the D gene unclear. The CDR3 here reads CAISYANYEQYF. The nucleotide sequence is given as TGTGCCATCAGTTACGCAAACTACGAGCAGTACTTC.